These T cell receptor beta chains were read from a single sample in a study of molecular identifiers for immune sequencing clone quantification. TCRdb independently ran MiXCR on the PCR reads; one entry per CDR3 protein. The sample lists under 600,000 distinct CDR3 sequences; about 25% were seen once. The material sequenced was naive CD8+ T cells from blood, with Jurkat cell RNA spiked in. The receptor source for this set is a human donor in good health. Some libraries in this study had Jurkat cell RNA spiked in. Both conserved end residues are part of each CDR3. A D gene is named only where the DNA matches it firmly.

>TRBV4-1|.|TRBJ2-1
CASSQVPQGWNEQFF
>TRBV27|.|TRBJ2-1
CAISLRNRFESFF
>TRBV20-1|.|TRBJ2-3
CSAGAPSTDTQYF
>TRBV5-1|.|TRBJ2-2
CASSLEANTGELFF
>TRBV28|.|TRBJ2-3
CASSSGPGGTDTQYF
>TRBV4-1|.|TRBJ1-1
CASSQGRARVFEAFF
>TRBV7-9|TRBD2|TRBJ2-3
CASSLAAFSGVPDTQYF
>TRBV5-3|TRBD2|TRBJ2-3
CASSLEGRGTGTQYF
>TRBV27|.|TRBJ1-5
CASSFRSSNQPQQF
>TRBV5-1|.|TRBJ1-1
CARRLGGVEAFF
>TRBV27|TRBD2|TRBJ2-3
CASSTGTSGRDTQYF
>TRBV19|TRBD1|TRBJ1-4
CASSPRQGINEKLFF
>TRBV19|.|TRBJ2-7
CASSIDQGIGEQYF
>TRBV28|.|TRBJ2-7
CASSPSSEQYF
>TRBV5-6|.|TRBJ2-7
CASSFGAGADEQYF
>TRBV9|.|TRBJ2-5
CASSAPGQKAGETQYF
>TRBV20-1|TRBD2|TRBJ2-7
CSARTSGTYEQYF
>TRBV29-1|.|TRBJ2-6
CRVEEWPPPGAHVLTF
>TRBV3-1|.|TRBJ2-3
CASSQTSLTDTQYF
>TRBV20-1|.|TRBJ2-7
CSARTGTEIYEQYF
>TRBV6-5|.|TRBJ1-6
CASSYEQNNSPLHF
>TRBV20-1|TRBD1|TRBJ1-1
CSAIPGQGADTEAFF
>TRBV6-2/TRBV6-3|.|TRBJ2-7
CASSSGHWYF
>TRBV29-1|.|TRBJ1-1
CSGGRDIYTEAFF
>TRBV6-2/TRBV6-3|TRBD2|TRBJ2-1
CAISTRGGGSAYNEQFF
>TRBV20-1|TRBD2|TRBJ2-5
CSARDSGTSRETQYF
>TRBV30|TRBD1|TRBJ1-2
CAWSITNRGRFGYTF
>TRBV29-1|.|TRBJ1-2
CSVEGGTYGYTF